Reported below is one TCR beta chain. There is no known antigen for this receptor. There are no base qualities to consult, and no much larger clone falls within one base. This sample was included in a study of radiation and T cells in renal cell carcinoma (dated by TCRdb to the early 2020s). Describing the broader study: The samples were obtained from a clinical trial, where primary renal cell carcinomas were treated with 15 Gy stereotactic body radiation therapy and then removed by nephrectomy 4 weeks afterward. Across all 55 or so samples, 4 million or so unique CDR3 nucleotide sequences encoding around 2,500,000 unique CDR3 amino acid sequences were identified. TCR beta sequencing covered fewer than 60 samples in total, comprising some 26 tumors and approximately 27 peripheral blood samples. Overall results and qualifications from the work: Because the trial had a single-armed design, the trial could not examine how radiation dose or scheduling affected the TCR repertoire. An increase in top tumor clonotypes in blood was observed from baseline to 2 weeks post-radiation, followed by contraction by 4 weeks, which was taken to suggest transient expansion of tumor-resident clones. Changes in the blood repertoire were not tracked past 4 weeks after treatment. Because pretreatment tumor biopsies were not available, the baseline intratumoral presence of clonotypes could not be determined.

TCR beta libraries were generated from genomic DNA with the immunoSEQ kit, following the manufacturer's recommendations. To prepare libraries, a first multiplex PCR with proprietary primers was run, followed by a second PCR that added unique barcodes, and a bead cleanup was done after each round. A kit-provided positive control reaction and a negative control reaction were included in every sample batch. The final libraries were assessed on an Agilent 4200 TapeStation D1000 ScreenTape, pooled by volume, and quantified by qPCR. Sequencing ran on an Illumina NextSeq500 with a MidOutput 150-cycle cartridge, using 156 Read1 and 15 Index1 cycles with kit custom primers. The pooled library was loaded at approximately 1 pM with a roughly 20% PhiX control spike-in. Turning to the authors' computational methods: Vendor-processed data were analyzed in R, with a clonotype defined as all T cells sharing the same CDR3 nucleotide sequence. In the clone abundance analyses, frequencies were normalized to the 10,000 most abundant clones in each sample. Before analysis, public T cell clones were removed, and these numbered fewer than six per sample on average. Tumor-enriched and baseline blood-enriched clonotypes were defined by at least a 32-fold difference in abundance between compartments. A beta-binomial differential abundance model was used to identify clonotypes that expanded or contracted between blood time points. Tumor-blood repertoire similarity was measured with the Baroni-Urbani and Buser coefficient, and groups were compared using two-tailed Wilcoxon tests in R. TCRdb took this table from immuneACCESS and kept in-frame rearrangements with V and J called. Such tables lack part of the clones; where checked against another copy, unresolved V genes explain under half of the gap, and the rest is unexplained. That table supplies the V and J calls and clone size; D and trimming were determined from the DNA. The sample table holds 100,000 to 150,000 clones, of which about 81% were seen once. 4.5% to 7% of the sample is held by the ten biggest clonotypes.

This specimen's time point label, per the study, means: blood 2 weeks post-SBRT. Explained via the paper, the treatment or condition label denotes: 15 Gy SBRT to primary tumor, nephrectomy 4 weeks later. To follow tumor-enriched clonotypes, peripheral blood was collected serially from radiation-treated patients at baseline and again at 2 weeks and 4 weeks after SBRT. Renal cell carcinoma with clear cell pathology was present in all patients. Genomic DNA for TCR sequencing was prepared using the QIAamp DNA Blood Mini Kit (Qiagen). The analyses included just those samples that passed every quality control check. The material sequenced was blood, taken from a patient whose treatment included radiotherapy and nephrectomy. The TCR sequence derives from a man over 45 with renal cell carcinoma.

The CDR3 sequence is CAWREDRVYEQYF. The DNA sequence reads TGTGCCTGGAGGGAAGACAGGGTGTACGAGCAGTACTTC. The rearranged segments are TRBV30 and TRBJ2-7; a stretch of 7 junction bases matches TRBD1. Inclusive of the bounding cysteine and phenylalanine, the CDR3 is 13 residues long. The only DNA kept is the CDR3, 39 bases in frame from the first base. From a lookup of the germline V gene (reference sequence), CDR1 and CDR2 are GTSNPN and SVGIG. V trim: 3 bases; J trim: 4 bases; unmatched bases: 6.